A selection of T cell receptor beta chains follows, all from one sample in a study of T cell responses to AZD1222 COVID-19 vaccine. Assay: immunoSEQ multiplex PCR; the TCRdb copy retains only in-frame clones and omits some. Of 140,000 to 150,000 clones listed, approximately 90% were seen once; the top ten hold 1.9%. The sample consisted of peripheral blood, taken 28 days after the second AZD1222 dose. The receptors were gathered from an adult who received the AZD1222 COVID-19 vaccine. Each CDR3 is given with its conserved first and last residue. The D gene is left open where the match is weak. The size entry is marked missing in some rows and otherwise reads once, few, many or a size class.

j_gene,d_gene,v_gene,abundance,CDR3aa,CDR3nt
TRBJ1-6,TRBD1,TRBV18,-,CASSLDRGRLSPLHF,TGTGCCAGCTCACTGGACAGGGGGAGACTATCACCCCTCCACTTT
TRBJ1-1,-,TRBV9,once,CASSVVGGNTEAFF,TGTGCCAGCAGCGTAGTCGGGGGGAACACTGAAGCTTTCTTT
TRBJ2-5,TRBD1,TRBV19,-,CASSIWTGRVETQYF,TGTGCCAGTAGTATCTGGACAGGGAGAGTGGAGACCCAGTACTTC
TRBJ1-1,TRBD1,TRBV2,once,CASESRDRGNLNTEAFF,TGTGCCAGCGAAAGTCGGGACAGGGGGAACCTGAACACTGAAGCTTTCTTT
TRBJ2-1,TRBD2,TRBV2,-,CASSPYELAGSYNEQFF,TGTGCCAGCAGTCCTTATGAACTAGCGGGCTCCTACAATGAGCAGTTCTTC
TRBJ1-5,-,TRBV2,-,CASRVYSNQPQHF,TGTGCCAGCAGGGTTTATAGCAATCAGCCCCAGCATTTT
TRBJ1-2,-,TRBV12-3/TRBV12-4,-,CASSPAGLYGYTF,TGTGCCAGCAGTCCAGCTGGGTTGTATGGCTACACCTTC
TRBJ2-5,-,TRBV14,-,CASSQDYIPGETQYF,TGTGCCAGCAGCCAAGATTATATCCCGGGAGAGACCCAGTACTTC
TRBJ2-7,-,TRBV10-3,-,CAISELGGTYEQYF,TGTGCCATCAGTGAACTCGGGGGAACTTACGAGCAGTACTTC
TRBJ1-5,-,TRBV2,-,CASSGAAISNQPQHF,TGTGCCAGCAGTGGGGCAGCCATCAGCAATCAGCCCCAGCATTTT
TRBJ1-3,-,TRBV6-5,-,CASGTHSSGNTIYF,TGTGCCAGCGGGACCCATTCATCCGGAAACACCATATATTTT
TRBJ1-2,-,TRBV19,once,CASSIPSRGYTF,TGTGCCAGTAGTATCCCCTCACGGGGCTACACCTTC
TRBJ2-5,-,TRBV9,-,CASSPALRVETQYF,TGTGCCAGCAGCCCCGCCCTCCGGGTAGAGACCCAGTACTTC
TRBJ1-5,-,TRBV2,once,CASRTSNQPQHF,TGTGCCAGCAGGACAAGCAATCAGCCCCAGCATTTT
TRBJ1-5,TRBD1,TRBV7-2,-,CASSLIPGTASNQPQHF,TGTGCCAGCAGCTTAATCCCCGGGACAGCAAGCAATCAGCCCCAGCATTTT